Detailed here is one T cell receptor beta chain. These data originate in a study of OX40 agonist ivuxolimab in advanced cancers. At the level of the study: Dose-escalation patients were diagnosed with hepatocellular carcinoma, melanoma, renal cell cancer or head and neck cancer.

CDR1 is SNHLY, CDR2 FYNNEI, per germline. Losses at the gene ends were 5 bases for V and 6 bases for J; bases not matched to a gene: 7. This CDR3 contains 13 residues. This table comes from immunoSEQ multiplex PCR, and its TCRdb copy is limited to in-frame clones, with some not included. The data hold 50,000 to 70,000 clones, with under 90% observed a single time. This sequence was found in an adult with an advanced solid tumor such as melanoma, head and neck, liver or kidney cancer. The specimen comprised CD4+ or CD8+ T cells sorted from blood, sampled in a trial of the OX40 agonist ivuxolimab. V and J are TRBV2 and TRBJ2-7; 7 bases are a match to TRBD2. CDR3 coding DNA: TGTGCCAGCAGTCGGGACTATGGAGGCGAGCAGTACTTC. Translated: CASSRDYGGEQYF.